This T cell receptor (beta chain) came from a study of vaccination and CD4 T cells after COVID-19. CDR3 length equals 14 residues. Treatment of the sample: roughly ten-day PBMC culture with coronavirus spike peptide pools or control peptides (ViraFEST assay). With the Oncomine TCR Beta short-read assay, DNA from cultured CD4+ T cells was sequenced. Investigators isolated genomic DNA from cultured CD4+ T cells. TCRdb independently ran MiXCR on the PCR reads; one entry per CDR3 protein. The table records about 12,000 distinct CDR3 sequences, roughly 36% of them present only once. As concerns this clonotype: Its target is unknown. One end of the junction is discordant with germline, which a read error may explain.

Sequencing input: cultured CD4+ T cells from blood. The origin of this receptor is a human donor with COVID-19. The chain joins TRBV12-3 or TRBV12-4 to TRBJ2-5, with TRBD2 identical over 7 bases. The CDR3 DNA follows: TGTGCCAGCAGCCACAGCGGGGCCAAAGAGATCCAGTACTTC. It is translated as CASSHSGAKEIQYF.